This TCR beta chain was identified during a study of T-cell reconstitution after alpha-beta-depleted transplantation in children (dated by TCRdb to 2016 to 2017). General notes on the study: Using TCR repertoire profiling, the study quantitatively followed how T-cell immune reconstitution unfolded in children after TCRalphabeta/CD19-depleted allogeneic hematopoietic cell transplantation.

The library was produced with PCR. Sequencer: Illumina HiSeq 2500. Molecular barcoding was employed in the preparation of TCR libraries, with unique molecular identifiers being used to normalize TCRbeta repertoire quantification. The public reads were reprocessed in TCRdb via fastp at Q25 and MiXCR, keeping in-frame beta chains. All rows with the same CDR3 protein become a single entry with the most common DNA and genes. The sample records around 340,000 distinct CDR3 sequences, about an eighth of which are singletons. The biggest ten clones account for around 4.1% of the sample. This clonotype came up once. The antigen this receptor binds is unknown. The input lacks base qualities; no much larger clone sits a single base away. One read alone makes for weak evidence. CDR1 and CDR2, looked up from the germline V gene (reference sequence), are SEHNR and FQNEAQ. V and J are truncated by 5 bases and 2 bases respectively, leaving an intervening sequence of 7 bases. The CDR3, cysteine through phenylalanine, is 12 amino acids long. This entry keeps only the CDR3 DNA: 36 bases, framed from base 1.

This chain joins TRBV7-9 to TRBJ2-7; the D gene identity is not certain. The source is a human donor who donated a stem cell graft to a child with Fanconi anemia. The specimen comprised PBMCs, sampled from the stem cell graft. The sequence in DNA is TGTGCCAGCAGCACAACTACCTACGAGCAGTACTTC. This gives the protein CASSTTTYEQYF. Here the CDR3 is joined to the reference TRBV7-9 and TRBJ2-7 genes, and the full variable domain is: DTGVSQNPRHKITKRGQNVTFRCDPISEHNRLYWYRQTLGQGPEFLTYFQNEAQLEKSRLLSDRFSAERPKGSFSTLEIQRTEQGDSAMYLCASSTTTYEQYFGPGTRLTVT.